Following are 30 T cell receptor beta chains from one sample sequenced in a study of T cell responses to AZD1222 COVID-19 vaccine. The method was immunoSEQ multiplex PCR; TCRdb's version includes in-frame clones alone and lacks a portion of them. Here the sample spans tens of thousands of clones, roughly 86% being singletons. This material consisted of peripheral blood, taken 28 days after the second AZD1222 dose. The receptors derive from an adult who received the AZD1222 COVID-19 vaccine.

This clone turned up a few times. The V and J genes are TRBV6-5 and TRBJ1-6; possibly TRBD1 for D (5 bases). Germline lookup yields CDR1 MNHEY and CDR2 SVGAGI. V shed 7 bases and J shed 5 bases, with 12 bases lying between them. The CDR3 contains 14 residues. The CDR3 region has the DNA TGTGCCAGCACCCCTGGGGGGGATAATTCACCCCTCCACTTT. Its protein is CASTPGGDNSPLHF.

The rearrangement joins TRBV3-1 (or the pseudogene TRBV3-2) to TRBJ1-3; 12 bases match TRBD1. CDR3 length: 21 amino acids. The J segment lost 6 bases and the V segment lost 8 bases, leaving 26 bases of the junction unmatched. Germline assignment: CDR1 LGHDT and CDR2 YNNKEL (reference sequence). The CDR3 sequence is CASLPPDPRDRGRSGKNTIYF. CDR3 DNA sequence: TGTGCCAGCCTACCCCCAGATCCCCGGGACAGGGGGCGCTCCGGGAAAAACACCATATATTTT.

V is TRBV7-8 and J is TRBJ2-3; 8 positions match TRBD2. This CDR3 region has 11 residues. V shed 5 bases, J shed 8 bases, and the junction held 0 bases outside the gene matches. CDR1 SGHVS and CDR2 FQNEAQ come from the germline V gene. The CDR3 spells CASSAGGTQYF. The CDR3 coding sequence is TGTGCCAGCAGCGCGGGGGGTACGCAGTATTTT.

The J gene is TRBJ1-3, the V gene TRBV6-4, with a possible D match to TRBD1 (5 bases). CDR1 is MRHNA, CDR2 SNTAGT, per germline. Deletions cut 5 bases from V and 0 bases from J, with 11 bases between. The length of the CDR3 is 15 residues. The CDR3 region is CASSPGAFSGNTIYF. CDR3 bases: TGTGCCAGCAGTCCCGGGGCCTTCTCTGGAAACACCATATATTTT.

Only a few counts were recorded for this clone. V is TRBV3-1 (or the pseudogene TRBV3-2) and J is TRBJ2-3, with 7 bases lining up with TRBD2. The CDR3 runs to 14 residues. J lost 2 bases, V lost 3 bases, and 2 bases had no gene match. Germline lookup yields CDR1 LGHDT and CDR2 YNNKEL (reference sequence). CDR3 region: CASSQGLTTDTQYF. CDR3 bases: TGTGCCAGCAGCCAGGGACTAACCACAGATACGCAGTATTTT.

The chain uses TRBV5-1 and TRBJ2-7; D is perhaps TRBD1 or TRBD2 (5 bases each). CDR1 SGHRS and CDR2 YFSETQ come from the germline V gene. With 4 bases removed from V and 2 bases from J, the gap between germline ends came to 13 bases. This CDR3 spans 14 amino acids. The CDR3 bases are TGCGCCAGCAGCCCCCGGGGCGGCGCCTACGAGCAGTACTTC. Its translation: CASSPRGGAYEQYF.

The CDR3 nucleotides read TGTGCCAGCAGTTACATGGGGATGAACACTGAAGCTTTCTTT. This gives the protein CASSYMGMNTEAFF. The chain recombines TRBV6-5 with TRBJ1-1, with D unresolved. Germline CDR1 and CDR2: MNHEY and SVGAGI. Between the trimmed V and J ends, which lost 2 bases and 0 bases, there was a span of 7 bases. The CDR3 sequence is 14 residues long.

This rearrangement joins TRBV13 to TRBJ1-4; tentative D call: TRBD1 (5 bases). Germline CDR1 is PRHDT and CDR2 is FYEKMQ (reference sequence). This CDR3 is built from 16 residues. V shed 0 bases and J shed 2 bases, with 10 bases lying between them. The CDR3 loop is CASSLGRGGTNEKLFF. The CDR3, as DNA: TGTGCCAGCAGCTTAGGCCGGGGGGGGACTAATGAAAAACTGTTTTTT.

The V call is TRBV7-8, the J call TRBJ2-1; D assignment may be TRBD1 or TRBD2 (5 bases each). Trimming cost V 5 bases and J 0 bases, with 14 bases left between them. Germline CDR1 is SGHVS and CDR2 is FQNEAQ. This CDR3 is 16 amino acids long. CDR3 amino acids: CASSAPGPTSYNEQFF. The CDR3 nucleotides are TGTGCCAGCAGCGCCCCGGGGCCAACCTCCTACAATGAGCAGTTCTTC.

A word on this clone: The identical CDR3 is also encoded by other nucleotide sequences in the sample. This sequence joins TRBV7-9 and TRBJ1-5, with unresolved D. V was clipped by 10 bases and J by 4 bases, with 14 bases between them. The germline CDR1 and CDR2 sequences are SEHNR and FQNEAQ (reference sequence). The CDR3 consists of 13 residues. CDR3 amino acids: CATQREGNQPQHF. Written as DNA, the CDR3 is TGTGCCACCCAGCGGGAGGGAAATCAGCCCCAGCATTTT.

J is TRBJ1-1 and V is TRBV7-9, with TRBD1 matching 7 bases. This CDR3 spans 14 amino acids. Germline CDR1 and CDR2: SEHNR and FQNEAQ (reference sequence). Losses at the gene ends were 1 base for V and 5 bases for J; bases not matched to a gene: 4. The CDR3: CASSLDRGITEAFF. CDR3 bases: TGTGCCAGCAGCTTAGACAGGGGCATTACTGAAGCTTTCTTT.

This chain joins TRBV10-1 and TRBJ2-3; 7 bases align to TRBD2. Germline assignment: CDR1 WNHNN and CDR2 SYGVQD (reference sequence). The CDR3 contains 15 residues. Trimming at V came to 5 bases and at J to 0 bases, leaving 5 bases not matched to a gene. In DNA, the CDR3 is TGCGCCAGCAGTCTGACTAGCCCGAGCACAGATACGCAGTATTTT. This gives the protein CASSLTSPSTDTQYF.

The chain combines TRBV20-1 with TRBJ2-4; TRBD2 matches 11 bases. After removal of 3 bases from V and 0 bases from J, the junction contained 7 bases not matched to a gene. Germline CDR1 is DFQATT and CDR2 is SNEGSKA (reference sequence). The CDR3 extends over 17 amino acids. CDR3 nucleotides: TGCAGTGCTAGTCGGCTAGCGGGAGGACTAGCCAAAAACATTCAGTACTTC. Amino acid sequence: CSASRLAGGLAKNIQYF.

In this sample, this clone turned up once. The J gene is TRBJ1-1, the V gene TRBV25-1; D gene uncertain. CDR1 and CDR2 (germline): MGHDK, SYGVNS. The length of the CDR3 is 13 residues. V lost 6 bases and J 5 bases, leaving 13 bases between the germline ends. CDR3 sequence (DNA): TGTGCCAGCAGCCCCCTGGTCCAGACTGAAGCTTTCTTT. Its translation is CASSPLVQTEAFF.

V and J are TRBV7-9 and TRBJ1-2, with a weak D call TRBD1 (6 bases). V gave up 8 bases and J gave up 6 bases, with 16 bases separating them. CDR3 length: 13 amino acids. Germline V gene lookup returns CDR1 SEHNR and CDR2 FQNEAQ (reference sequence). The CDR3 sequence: CASASPGGDGYTF. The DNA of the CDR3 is TGTGCCAGCGCATCTCCCGGGGGCGATGGCTACACCTTC.

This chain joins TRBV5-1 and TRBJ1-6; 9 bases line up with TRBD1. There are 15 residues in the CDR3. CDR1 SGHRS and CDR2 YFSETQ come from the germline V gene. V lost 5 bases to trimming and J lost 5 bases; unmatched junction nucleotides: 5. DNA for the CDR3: TGCGCCAGCAGTTATGACAGGGGGAATAATTCACCCCTCCACTTT. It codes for CASSYDRGNNSPLHF.

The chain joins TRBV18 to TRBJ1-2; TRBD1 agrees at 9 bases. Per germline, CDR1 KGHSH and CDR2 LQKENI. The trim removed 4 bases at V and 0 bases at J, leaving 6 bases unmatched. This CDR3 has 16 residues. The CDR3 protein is CASSRAGTGSNYGYTF. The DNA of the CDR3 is TGTGCCAGCTCACGAGCTGGGACAGGGTCTAACTATGGCTACACCTTC.

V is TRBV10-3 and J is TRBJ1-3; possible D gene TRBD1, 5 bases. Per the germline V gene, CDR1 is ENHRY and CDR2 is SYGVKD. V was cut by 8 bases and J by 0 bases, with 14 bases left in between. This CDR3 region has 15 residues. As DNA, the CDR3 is TGTGCCATCGGACAAGGGACGAGCTCTGGAAACACCATATATTTT. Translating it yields CAIGQGTSSGNTIYF.

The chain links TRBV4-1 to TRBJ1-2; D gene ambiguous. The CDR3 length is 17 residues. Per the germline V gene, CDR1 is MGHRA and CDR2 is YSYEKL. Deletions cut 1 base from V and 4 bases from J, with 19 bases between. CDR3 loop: CASSQALTPQALYGYTF. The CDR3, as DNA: TGCGCCAGCAGCCAAGCCCTGACGCCGCAAGCCCTCTATGGCTACACCTTC.

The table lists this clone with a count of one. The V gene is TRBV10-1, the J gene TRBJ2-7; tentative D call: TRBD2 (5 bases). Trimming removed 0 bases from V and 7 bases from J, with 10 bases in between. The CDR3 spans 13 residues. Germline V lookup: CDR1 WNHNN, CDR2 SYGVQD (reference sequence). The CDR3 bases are TGCGCCAGCAGTGAGTCGGGGAGCGTGGAGCAGTACTTC. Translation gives CASSESGSVEQYF.

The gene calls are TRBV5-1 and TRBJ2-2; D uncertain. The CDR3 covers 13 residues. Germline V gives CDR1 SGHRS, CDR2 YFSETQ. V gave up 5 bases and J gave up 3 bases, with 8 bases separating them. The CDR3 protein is CASRGEDTGELFF. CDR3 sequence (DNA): TGCGCCAGCAGAGGAGAAGACACCGGGGAGCTGTTTTTT.

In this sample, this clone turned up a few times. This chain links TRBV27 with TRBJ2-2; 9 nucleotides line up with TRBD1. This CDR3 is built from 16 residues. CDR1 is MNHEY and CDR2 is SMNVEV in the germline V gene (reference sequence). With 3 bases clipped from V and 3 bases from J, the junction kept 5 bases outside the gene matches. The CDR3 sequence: CASSLGGQGYTGELFF. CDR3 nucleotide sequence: TGTGCCAGCAGTTTGGGGGGACAGGGCTACACCGGGGAGCTGTTTTTT.

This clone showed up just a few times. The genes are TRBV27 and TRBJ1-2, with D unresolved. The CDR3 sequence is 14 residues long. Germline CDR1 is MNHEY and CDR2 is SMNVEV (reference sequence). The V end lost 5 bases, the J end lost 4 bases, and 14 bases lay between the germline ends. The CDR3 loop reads CASSGREYGYGYTF. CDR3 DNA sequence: TGTGCCAGCAGTGGGCGAGAGTACGGCTATGGCTACACCTTC.

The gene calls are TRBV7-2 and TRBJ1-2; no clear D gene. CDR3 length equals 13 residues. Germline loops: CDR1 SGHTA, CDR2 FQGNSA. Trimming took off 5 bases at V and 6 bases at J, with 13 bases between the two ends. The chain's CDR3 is CASSNGLPHGYTF. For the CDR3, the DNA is TGTGCCAGCAGCAACGGGCTTCCCCATGGCTACACCTTC.

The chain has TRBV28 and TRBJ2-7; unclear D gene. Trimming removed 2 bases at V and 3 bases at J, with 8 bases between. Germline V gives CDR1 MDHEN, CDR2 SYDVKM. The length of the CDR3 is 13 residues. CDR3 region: CASSLATLYEQYF. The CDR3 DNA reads TGTGCCAGCAGTTTAGCTACCCTCTACGAGCAGTACTTC.

The CDR3 nucleotides read TGTGCCAGTAGTTCCGGACAGGGGGCGTTTGATACGCAGTATTTT. Translated, it gives CASSSGQGAFDTQYF. V usage is TRBV19 and J usage is TRBJ2-3; TRBD1 aligns across 11 bases. Germline V lookup: CDR1 LNHDA, CDR2 SQIVND (reference sequence). This CDR3 is built from 15 residues. With V trimmed by 5 bases and J by 6 bases, 7 bases remained unmatched.

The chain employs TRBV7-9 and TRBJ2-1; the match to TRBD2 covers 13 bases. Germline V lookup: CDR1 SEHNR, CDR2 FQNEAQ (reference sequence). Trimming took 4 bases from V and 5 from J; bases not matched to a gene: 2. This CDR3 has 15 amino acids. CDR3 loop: CASSSGLAGHNEQFF. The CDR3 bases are TGTGCCAGCAGCTCGGGACTAGCGGGGCACAATGAGCAGTTCTTC.

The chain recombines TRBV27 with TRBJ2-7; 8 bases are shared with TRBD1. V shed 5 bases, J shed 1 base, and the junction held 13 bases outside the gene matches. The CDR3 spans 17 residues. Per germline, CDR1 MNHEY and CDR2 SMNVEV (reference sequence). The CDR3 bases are TGTGCCAGCAGTAGACACACTCAGGGGGCAGAGTCCTACGAGCAGTACTTC. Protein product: CASSRHTQGAESYEQYF.

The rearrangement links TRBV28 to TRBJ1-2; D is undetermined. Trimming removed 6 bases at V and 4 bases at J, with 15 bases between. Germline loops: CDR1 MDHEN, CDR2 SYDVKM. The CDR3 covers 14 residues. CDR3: CASSLSGEVYGYTF. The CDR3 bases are TGTGCCAGCAGCCTGTCCGGGGAGGTCTATGGCTACACCTTC.

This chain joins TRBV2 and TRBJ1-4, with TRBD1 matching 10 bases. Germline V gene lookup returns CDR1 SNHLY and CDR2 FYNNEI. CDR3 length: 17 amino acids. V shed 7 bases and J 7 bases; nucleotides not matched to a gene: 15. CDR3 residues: CASTEYQPGTGAEKLFF. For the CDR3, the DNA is TGTGCCAGCACCGAATACCAACCCGGGACAGGGGCTGAAAAACTGTTTTTT.